This is a list of T cell receptor beta chains from one sample in a study of T cell responses to AZD1222 COVID-19 vaccine. Here immunoSEQ multiplex PCR was the method, and the copy in TCRdb shows in-frame clones only, minus some. The data hold more than 50,000 clones, with 70% to 90% observed a single time. The sample here was peripheral blood, taken on day 0 of AZD1222 vaccination. The receptors come from an adult in good health. Each CDR3 is given with its conserved first and last residue. A D gene is named only where the DNA matches it firmly. Size values are once, few and many counts, or a class for expanded clones, and some rows have none.

v_call	j_call	d_call	clone_size	cdr3_length	cdr3_nt	cdr3_aa
TRBV10-2	TRBJ2-2	.	.	13	TGCGCCAGCAGTGAGTCGGGCCCCGGGGAGCTGTTTTTT	CASSESGPGELFF
TRBV4-1	TRBJ1-1	.	.	13	TGCGCCAGCAGCCAAGACCCAAACACTGAAGCTTTCTTT	CASSQDPNTEAFF
TRBV6-1	TRBJ1-5	.	.	14	TGTGCCAGCAGTGACCGACAGTATTATCAGCCCCAGCATTTT	CASSDRQYYQPQHF
TRBV30	TRBJ1-1	.	.	14	TGTGCCTGGAGCTCTGCAGGGGCTAGGCCTGAAGCTTTCTTT	CAWSSAGARPEAFF
TRBV7-9	TRBJ2-7	.	.	15	TGTGCCAGCAGCCTAGCACAGGGAAAGTTGAGCGAGCAGTACTTC	CASSLAQGKLSEQYF
TRBV2	TRBJ2-3	TRBD1	few	14	TGTGCCGGACGGGACAGTCAGTTCACAGATACGCAGTATTTT	CAGRDSQFTDTQYF
TRBV19	TRBJ1-4	.	once	15	TGTGCCAGTAGTATTGGTGACTATAGTGATGAAAAACTGTTTTTT	CASSIGDYSDEKLFF
TRBV4-2	TRBJ1-2	TRBD1	.	15	TGTGCCAGCAGCCAAGAGGGCGGGACAGCCTATGGCTACACCTTC	CASSQEGGTAYGYTF
TRBV6-5	TRBJ2-5	.	.	16	TGTGCCAGCAGTTACTCGACGGGCCAGCGTGGGGAGACCCAGTACTTC	CASSYSTGQRGETQYF
TRBV12-3/TRBV12-4	TRBJ1-4	.	.	13	TGTGCCAGCAGTTTCAATAGGCTCGGGAAACTGTTTTTT	CASSFNRLGKLFF
TRBV5-4	TRBJ1-3	.	.	15	TGTGCCAGCAGCTTGGAGGCGGGCAGAGGAAACACCATATATTTT	CASSLEAGRGNTIYF
TRBV10-3	TRBJ1-1	.	.	13	TGTGCCGCCCGAAATATTTGGGACACTGAAGCTTTCTTT	CAARNIWDTEAFF
TRBV3-1/TRBV3-2	TRBJ2-7	TRBD1	.	14	TGTGCCAGCAGCCTGGGACAGTTCTCCTACGAGCAGTACTTC	CASSLGQFSYEQYF
TRBV7-9	TRBJ1-4	.	.	12	TGTGCCAGCAGCGTGAGGGGTTTCGAACTGTTTTTT	CASSVRGFELFF
TRBV5-1	TRBJ1-4	.	.	15	TGCGCCAGCAGCTTCCAACCCTCGACTAATGAAAAACTGTTTTTT	CASSFQPSTNEKLFF
TRBV5-1	TRBJ1-5	.	.	14	TGCGCCAGCAGCGCGGGTCAGGGATCGGAGCCCCAGCATTTT	CASSAGQGSEPQHF
TRBV18	TRBJ1-2	.	once	14	TGTGCCAGCTCACCCCTTCAAGGCTCCTATGGCTACACCTTC	CASSPLQGSYGYTF
TRBV5-1	TRBJ2-7	TRBD2	.	15	TGCGCCAGCAGCTTGGTAGCGGGGGTATTTGACGAGCAGTACTTC	CASSLVAGVFDEQYF